This T cell receptor (beta chain) was sequenced for a study of blood T cell repertoires in COVID-19 (dated by TCRdb to about 2020). In the study overall: Collaborator samples came from the United States, Italy and Spain and covered acute and convalescent phases of COVID-19. Deeply sampled blood TCRbeta repertoires from subjects exposed to, actively infected with, or recovered from COVID-19 were included in the dataset. The prospective study material was composed of cDNA or gDNA derived from T cells, B-cell-depleted T cells, or PBMCs. Where available, HLA class I and class II types were taken from metadata supplied by the sample provider and were not determined by assay-based typing. Nearly every sample came with metadata listing a de-identified subject ID, COVID-19 status, age in years and sex. The samples were drawn from the first 160 participants of the ongoing ImmuneRACE study and from about 1,200 subjects provided by 6 global collaborators. The repertoires were released in a freely available public database meant as a resource for research on the immune response to SARS-CoV-2. The full study reports these points: Clinical and demographic metadata were provided uncurated, with the amount varying by source and participant.

The germline V gene (reference sequence) provides CDR1 SEHNR and CDR2 FQNEAQ. The junction carries 11 bases between V and J, which are trimmed by 7 bases and 8 bases respectively. The CDR3 starts with the cysteine, ends with the phenylalanine, and has 12 residues. The only DNA kept is the CDR3, 36 bases in frame from the first base. One collaborating source in Seattle enrolled patients while the patients were actively infected and followed the patients over time throughout the course of disease. Each collaborating institution followed its own protocols to collect whole blood in K2EDTA tubes. Collaborator samples were shipped for TCRbeta analysis as frozen whole blood, isolated PBMCs, or DNA extracted from either sample type. TCRbeta CDR3 regions were amplified from genomic DNA by means of the immunoSEQ Assay, a bias-controlled multiplex PCR. The authors processed their data as follows. The number of nucleated cells in each sample was estimated from the amplification of reference gene primers within the assay. To quantify the absolute abundance of each unique TCRbeta CDR3 rearrangement, sequence reads were collapsed and filtered. For each sample, productive Simpson clonality was calculated as the square root of Simpson's diversity index over productive rearrangements. This is the immuneACCESS table as TCRdb keeps it, with only in-frame sequences that have V and J called. A part of the clones is gone; compared with another copy, unresolved V genes explain less than half, and the rest is unexplained. V and J calls and clone size are given by that table; D and trimming were obtained from the DNA. This sample holds fewer than 100,000 clones; 65% to 90% were observed only once. The top ten clones comprise roughly 9.6% of the sample.

A single count supports this clone. What this receptor recognizes is not known. There are no base qualities to consult, and no much larger clone falls within one base. The sequence was obtained from a man aged 45 to 65 with COVID-19, enrolled during active disease. This chain joins TRBV7-9 to TRBJ2-2; the D region possibly corresponds to TRBD2 (5 bases align). Sequences were obtained from peripheral blood. The CDR3 region reads CASMRAKGELFF. Read as DNA, the sequence is TGTGCCAGCATGAGGGCAAAGGGGGAGCTGTTTTTT.